This T cell receptor beta chain emerged from a study of beta chain features in type 1 diabetes. The study reverse transcribed the entire isolated RNA, so it sequenced expressed TCRB transcripts. Measured with immunoSEQ multiplex PCR; TCRdb has only the in-frame clones, and not every one. The sample comprises under 400,000 clones, 14% of which are singletons, and 6.7% rests with the top ten. Sequencing was done on a sample of central memory CD4+ T cells from blood. The receptor comes from a man aged 30 to 39 in good health.

The CDR3 loop reads CASSHGTSVNWYGELFF. The CDR3 DNA is TGTGCCAGCAGCCATGGGACTAGCGTTAATTGGTACGGGGAGCTGTTTTTT. The rearrangement uses TRBV7-9 and TRBJ2-2, with TRBD2 matching 10 bases. The CDR3 is made up of 17 amino acids. Trimming took 5 bases from V and 7 from J; bases not matched to a gene: 13. The germline gives CDR1 SEHNR, CDR2 FQNEAQ (reference sequence).